This T cell receptor beta chain is from a study of blood T cell repertoires in COVID-19. Study background: Material from acute and convalescent COVID-19 was sourced from the United States, Italy and Spain. Sample material is recorded as cDNA or gDNA derived from T cells, B-cell-depleted T cells, or PBMCs.

The V gene lost 3 bases and the J gene lost 5 bases, with 23 bases spanning the gap. The CDR3 contains 18 residues. Looked up from germline, CDR1 is SGHTA and CDR2 is FQGNSA. Sequenced by immunoSEQ multiplex PCR; TCRdb stores in-frame clones only, minus some. The sample contains under 250,000 clones, approximately 88% of which appear only once. Material: peripheral blood. The chain carries TRBV7-2 and TRBJ1-3; D perhaps matches TRBD1 (5 bases). This TCR derives from a woman in her thirties with COVID-19, enrolled during active disease. Written as DNA, the CDR3 is TGTGCCAGCAGCTTTAGGTGGGGCGCGGGGGGGGTTAGAAACACCATATATTTT. Encoded protein: CASSFRWGAGGVRNTIYF.